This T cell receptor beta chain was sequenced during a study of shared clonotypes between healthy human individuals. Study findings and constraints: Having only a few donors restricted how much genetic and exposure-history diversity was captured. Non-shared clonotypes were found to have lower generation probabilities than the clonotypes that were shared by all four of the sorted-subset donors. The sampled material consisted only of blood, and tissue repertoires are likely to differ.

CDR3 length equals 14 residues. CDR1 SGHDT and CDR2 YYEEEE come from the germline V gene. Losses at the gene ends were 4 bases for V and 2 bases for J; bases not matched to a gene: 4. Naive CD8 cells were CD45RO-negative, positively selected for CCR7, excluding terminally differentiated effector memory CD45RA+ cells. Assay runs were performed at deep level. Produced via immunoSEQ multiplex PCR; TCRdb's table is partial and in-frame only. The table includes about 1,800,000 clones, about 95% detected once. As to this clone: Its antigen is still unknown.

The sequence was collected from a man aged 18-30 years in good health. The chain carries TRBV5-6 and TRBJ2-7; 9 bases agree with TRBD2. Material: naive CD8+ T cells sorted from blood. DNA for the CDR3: TGTGCCAGCAGCCAGCGGGGGGCGACCTACGAGCAGTACTTC. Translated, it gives CASSQRGATYEQYF.